What follows is one T cell receptor beta chain and its context. The antigen is unknown. TCRdb keeps only in-frame clones here, not all; method: immunoSEQ multiplex PCR. The repertoire includes 80,000 to 130,000 clones, about 83% of them detected once, and roughly 3% sits in the top ten. V was pared by 0 bases and J by 6 bases, with 11 bases between. Germline-derived CDR1 and CDR2 are SGHTA and FQGNSA. This CDR3 comprises 14 residues. The data are from a study of T cell responses to AZD1222 COVID-19 vaccine. Findings and caveats of the study: There were mostly white British donors and more females than males, and clonal diversity was possibly underestimated.

The receptor's source is an adult in good health. The V call is TRBV7-2, the J call TRBJ1-2; D remains ambiguous. Sequences were derived from peripheral blood, sampled on day 0 of AZD1222 vaccination. This CDR3 reads CASSLATTENGYTF. CDR3 in DNA: TGTGCCAGCAGCTTAGCCACTACAGAGAATGGCTACACCTTC. Full variable domain (rest looked up from reference TRBV7-2 and TRBJ1-2): GAGVSQSPSNKVTEKGKDVELRCDPISGHTALYWYRQSLGQGLEFLIYFQGNSAPDKSGLPSDRFSAERTGGSVSTLTIQRTQQEDSAVYLCASSLATTENGYTFGSGTRLTVV.